These 5 T cell receptor beta chains were sequenced from one sample in a study of glioma-infiltrating T cells (dated by TCRdb to 2015 to 2016). The instrument was an Illumina MiSeq. TCR alpha and beta CDR3 regions were amplified with the iRepertoire nested amplicon-rescue multiplex PCR (arm-PCR) platform from RNA. In-frame beta chains were kept once TCRdb had trimmed the public reads at Q25 with fastp and called clones with MiXCR. Every distinct CDR3 protein forms one entry, paired with its most common genes and DNA. This sample has approximately 130,000 distinct CDR3 sequences in its table, and more than 20% of those were observed once. The ten largest make up 27% of the sample. The sequenced sample consisted of glioma tissue, nonneoplastic brain tissue, or PBMCs (not recorded which). These receptors originate from a human donor with low-grade glioma or glioblastoma, undergoing nonglioma brain surgery, or in good health (not recorded which).

On this clonotype: Being one base from a much bigger clone, this may be a read error. The conserved phenylalanine or tryptophan is not found at the CDR3 terminus, so this likely reflects a read error. The rearrangement joins TRBV7-9 to TRBJ2-7, with D perhaps given as TRBD1 or TRBD2 (6 bases each). The CDR3 covers 13 residues. CDR1 and CDR2 (germline): SEHNR, FQNEAQ (reference sequence). Deletions cut 5 bases from V and 6 bases from J, with 14 bases between. CDR3 region: CASSPGDSTEQYA. The CDR3 DNA sequence: TGTGCCAGCAGCCCAGGGGACTCCACCGAGCAGTACGCC.

This clonotype showed up just a few times. V is TRBV4-1 and J is TRBJ2-1, with TRBD1 matching 7 bases. The V and J ends lost 1 base and 7 bases, in that order; junction bases with no gene match: 7. The CDR3 sequence is 15 residues long. Looked up from germline, CDR1 is MGHRA and CDR2 is YSYEKL. CDR3 sequence: CASSQGDSPTNEQFF. The CDR3 coding sequence is TGCGCCAGCAGCCAAGGGGACAGCCCTACTAATGAGCAGTTCTTC.

This clonotype came up many times. The gene calls are TRBV20-1 and TRBJ2-3; TRBD2 aligns across 13 bases. The CDR3 length is 16 residues. Germline V CDR1 and CDR2: DFQATT, SNEGSKA (reference sequence). J lost 1 base, V lost 6 bases, and 7 bases had no gene match. CDR3 sequence (DNA): TGCAGTGCCGTTCGACTAGCGGGGGGAGGCACAGATACGCAGTATTTT. Translated: CSAVRLAGGGTDTQYF.

Turning to this clonotype: This may be a read error, as it is one base from a much larger clone. The chain combines TRBV20-1 with TRBJ1-4; maybe TRBD1 (5 bases). Germline CDR1 reads DFQATT; CDR2 reads SNEGSKA (reference sequence). This CDR3 spans 15 amino acids. The CDR3 DNA follows: TGCAGTGCTAGAGATCCCCGGACAAGGAATGAAGAACTGTTTTTT. Its translation is CSARDPRTRNEELFF.

V gene TRBV28 combines with J gene TRBJ2-7; 15 nucleotides line up with TRBD2. CDR1 and CDR2 from the germline V gene are MDHEN and SYDVKM. The ends lost 5 bases at V and 6 bases at J; junction bases unmatched: 17. This CDR3 spans 19 amino acids. The CDR3 nucleotides read TGTGCCAGCAGTGCCTCCGGGACTAGCGGGGGGCTCAATCTCCCCGAGCAGTACGTC. Translated: CASSASGTSGGLNLPEQYV.